This T cell receptor (beta chain) is drawn from a study of T cell clones after liver transplantation. Overall study: Samples came from ITN030ST, which attempted immunosuppression withdrawal within 2 years of liver transplantation. A pre-transplant mixed lymphocyte reaction with TCRbeta sequencing defined graft-donor-reactive clones followed in post-transplant blood.

Here immunoSEQ multiplex PCR was the method, and the copy in TCRdb shows in-frame clones only, minus some. The table records tens of thousands of clones, 65% to 85% of them present only once. A word on this clone: What it binds is not known.

Findings and caveats of the study: Conclusions were preliminary, with small, heterogeneous patient groups. In 5 of 8 subjects, circulating graft-donor-reactive CD4 TCRbeta sequences fell significantly after transplant.

The sequencing here drew on CD4+ T cells from blood, taken 45 to 46 months after liver transplant. The receptor's source is a human patient who received a liver transplant. A subset of T cells may come from the graft donor.

CDR3 nucleotides: TGTGCCAGCAGCGAAACTAGCGGGGCCCGCTACGAGCAGTACTTC. Its translation: CASSETSGARYEQYF. This chain joins TRBV7-2 and TRBJ2-7; TRBD2 matches 10 bases. Per germline, CDR1 SGHTA and CDR2 FQGNSA. The CDR3 runs 15 residues. V was pared by 5 bases and J by 3 bases, with 7 bases of the junction left unmatched.